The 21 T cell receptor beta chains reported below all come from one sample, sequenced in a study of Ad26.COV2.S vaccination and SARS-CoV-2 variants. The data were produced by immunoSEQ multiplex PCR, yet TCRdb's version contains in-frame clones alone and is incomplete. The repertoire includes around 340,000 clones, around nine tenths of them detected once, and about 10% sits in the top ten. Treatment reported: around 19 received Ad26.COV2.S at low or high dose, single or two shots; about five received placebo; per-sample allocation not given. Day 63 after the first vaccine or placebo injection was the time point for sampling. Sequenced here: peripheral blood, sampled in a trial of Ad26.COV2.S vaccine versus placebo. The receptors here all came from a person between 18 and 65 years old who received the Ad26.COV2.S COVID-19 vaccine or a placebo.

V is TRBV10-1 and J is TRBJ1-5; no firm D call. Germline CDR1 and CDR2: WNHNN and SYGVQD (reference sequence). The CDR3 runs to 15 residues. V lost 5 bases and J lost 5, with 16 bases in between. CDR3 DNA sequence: TGCGCCAGCAGTCATAGAAACCTAACGGATCAGCCCCAGCATTTT. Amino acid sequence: CASSHRNLTDQPQHF.

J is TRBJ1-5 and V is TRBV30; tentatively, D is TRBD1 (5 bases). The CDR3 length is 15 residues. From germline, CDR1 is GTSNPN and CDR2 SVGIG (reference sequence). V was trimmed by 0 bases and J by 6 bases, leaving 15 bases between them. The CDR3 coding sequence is TGTGCCTGGAGTGTACGGGGGGTGGGTGGTCAGCCCCAGCATTTT. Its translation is CAWSVRGVGGQPQHF.

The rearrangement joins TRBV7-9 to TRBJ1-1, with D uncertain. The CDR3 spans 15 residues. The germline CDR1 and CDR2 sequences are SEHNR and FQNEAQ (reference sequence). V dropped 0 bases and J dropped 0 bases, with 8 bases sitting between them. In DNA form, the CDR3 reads TGTGCCAGCAGCTTAGCCCCAGCTCTGAACACTGAAGCTTTCTTT. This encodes CASSLAPALNTEAFF.

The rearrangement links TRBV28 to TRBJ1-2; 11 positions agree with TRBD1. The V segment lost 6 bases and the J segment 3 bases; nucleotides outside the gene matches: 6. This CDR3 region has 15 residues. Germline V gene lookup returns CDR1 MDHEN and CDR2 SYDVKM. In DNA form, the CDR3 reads TGTGCCAGCAGCTTAGGGGACAGGGGGTACTATGGCTACACCTTC. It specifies CASSLGDRGYYGYTF.

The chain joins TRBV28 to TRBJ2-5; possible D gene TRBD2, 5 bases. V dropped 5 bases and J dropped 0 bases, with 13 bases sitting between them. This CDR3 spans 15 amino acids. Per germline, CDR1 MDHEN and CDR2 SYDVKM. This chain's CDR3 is CASSPDGGNQETQYF. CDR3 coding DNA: TGTGCCAGCAGTCCCGATGGAGGAAACCAAGAGACCCAGTACTTC.

DNA for the CDR3: TGTGCCAGCACCCCAAGGGGGATTTTTTTTAGGAACACTGAAGCTTTCTTT. This codes for CASTPRGIFFRNTEAFF. This chain joins TRBV21-1 and TRBJ1-1; the table names TRBD1, a call not compared with the DNA. TRBV21-1 is flagged as a pseudogene. The CDR3 is 17 residues long.

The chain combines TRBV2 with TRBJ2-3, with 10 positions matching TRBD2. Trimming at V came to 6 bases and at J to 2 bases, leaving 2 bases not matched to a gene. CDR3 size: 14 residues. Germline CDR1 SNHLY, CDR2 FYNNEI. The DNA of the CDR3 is TGTGCCAGCAGACTAGCGGGAAACACAGATACGCAGTATTTT. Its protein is CASRLAGNTDTQYF.

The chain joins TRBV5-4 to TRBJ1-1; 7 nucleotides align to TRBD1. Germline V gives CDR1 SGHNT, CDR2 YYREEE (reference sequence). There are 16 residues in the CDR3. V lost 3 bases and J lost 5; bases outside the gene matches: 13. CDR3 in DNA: TGTGCCAGCAGCTCTCGATGGACAGGCAGGGCGACTGAAGCTTTCTTT. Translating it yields CASSSRWTGRATEAFF.

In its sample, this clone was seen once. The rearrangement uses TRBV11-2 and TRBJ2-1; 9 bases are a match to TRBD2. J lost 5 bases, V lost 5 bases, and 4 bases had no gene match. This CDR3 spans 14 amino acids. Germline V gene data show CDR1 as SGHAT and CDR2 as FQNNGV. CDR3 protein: CASSMTSGNNEQFF. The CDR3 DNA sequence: TGTGCCAGCAGCATGACTAGCGGCAACAATGAGCAGTTCTTC.

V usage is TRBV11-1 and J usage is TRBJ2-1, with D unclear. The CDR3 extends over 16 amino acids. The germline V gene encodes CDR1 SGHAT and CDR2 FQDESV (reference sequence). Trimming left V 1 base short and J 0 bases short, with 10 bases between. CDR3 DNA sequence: TGTGCCAGCAGCTTAGGTGGTTTGAGCTCCTACAATGAGCAGTTCTTC. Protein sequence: CASSLGGLSSYNEQFF.

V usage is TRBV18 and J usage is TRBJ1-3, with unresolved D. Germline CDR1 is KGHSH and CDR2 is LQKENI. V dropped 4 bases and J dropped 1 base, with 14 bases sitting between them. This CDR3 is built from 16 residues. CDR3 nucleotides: TGTGCCAGCTCACGCAGCCCGCCTTTATCTGGAAACACCATATATTTT. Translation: CASSRSPPLSGNTIYF. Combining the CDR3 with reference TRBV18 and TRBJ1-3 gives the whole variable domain NAGVMQNPRHLVRRRGQEARLRCSPMKGHSHVYWYRQLPEEGLKFMVYLQKENIIDESGMPKERFSAEFPKEGPSILRIQQVVRGDSAAYFCASSRSPPLSGNTIYFGEGSWLTVV.

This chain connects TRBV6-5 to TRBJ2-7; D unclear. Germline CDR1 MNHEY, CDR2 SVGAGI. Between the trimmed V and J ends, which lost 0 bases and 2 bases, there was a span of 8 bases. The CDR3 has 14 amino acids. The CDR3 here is CASSYSASTYEQYF. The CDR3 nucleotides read TGTGCCAGCAGTTACTCCGCCAGTACCTACGAGCAGTACTTC.

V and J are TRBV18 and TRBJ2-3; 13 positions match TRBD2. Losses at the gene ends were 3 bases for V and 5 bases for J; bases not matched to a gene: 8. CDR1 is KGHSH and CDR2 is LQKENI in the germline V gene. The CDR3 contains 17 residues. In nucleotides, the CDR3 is TGTGCCAGCTCACCTCCGGGACTAGCGGGGTCCCTAGATACGCAGTATTTT. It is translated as CASSPPGLAGSLDTQYF.

The CDR3 nucleotides read TGTGCCAGCAGCTTAAGTCGGAACACTGAAGCTTTCTTT. This gives the protein CASSLSRNTEAFF. This rearrangement joins TRBV7-2 to TRBJ1-1; D not resolved. Trimming took off 2 bases at V and 1 base at J, with 5 bases between the two ends. The CDR3 length is 13 residues. The germline gives CDR1 SGHTA, CDR2 FQGNSA.

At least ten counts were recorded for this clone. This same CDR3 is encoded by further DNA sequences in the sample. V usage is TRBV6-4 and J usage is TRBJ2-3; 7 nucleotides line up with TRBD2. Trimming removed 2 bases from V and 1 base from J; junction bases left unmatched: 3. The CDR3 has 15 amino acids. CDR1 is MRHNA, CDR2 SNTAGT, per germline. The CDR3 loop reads CASSDPGLGTDTQYF. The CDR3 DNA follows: TGTGCCAGCAGTGACCCTGGACTAGGCACAGATACGCAGTATTTT.

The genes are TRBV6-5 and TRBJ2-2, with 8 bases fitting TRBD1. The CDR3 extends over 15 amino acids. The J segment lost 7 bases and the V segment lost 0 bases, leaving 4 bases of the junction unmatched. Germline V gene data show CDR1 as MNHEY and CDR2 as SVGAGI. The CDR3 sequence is CASSYSQGAGGELFF. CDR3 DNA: TGTGCCAGCAGTTACTCTCAGGGGGCCGGCGGGGAGCTGTTTTTT.

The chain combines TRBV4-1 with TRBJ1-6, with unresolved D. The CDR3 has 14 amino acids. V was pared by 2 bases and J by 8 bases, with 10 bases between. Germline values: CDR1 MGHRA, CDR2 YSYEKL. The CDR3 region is CASSQFHPYSPLHF. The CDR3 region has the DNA TGCGCCAGCAGCCAATTCCACCCCTATTCACCCCTCCACTTT.

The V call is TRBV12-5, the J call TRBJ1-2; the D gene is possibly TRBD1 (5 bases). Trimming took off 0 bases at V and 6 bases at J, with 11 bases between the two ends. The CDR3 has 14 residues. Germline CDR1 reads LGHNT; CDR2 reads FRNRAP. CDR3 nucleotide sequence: TGTGCTAGTGGTTTGGTATGGGTAGGGGATGGCTACACCTTC. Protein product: CASGLVWVGDGYTF. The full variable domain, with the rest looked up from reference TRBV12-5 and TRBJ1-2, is DARVTQTPRHKVTEMGQEVTMRCQPILGHNTVFWYRQTMMQGLELLAYFRNRAPLDDSGMPKDRFSAEMPDATLATLKIQPSEPRDSAVYFCASGLVWVGDGYTFGSGTRLTVV.

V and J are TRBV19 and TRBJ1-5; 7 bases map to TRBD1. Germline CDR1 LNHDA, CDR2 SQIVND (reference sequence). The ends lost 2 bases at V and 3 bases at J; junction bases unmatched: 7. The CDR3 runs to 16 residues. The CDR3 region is CASSIWDRSYNQPQHF. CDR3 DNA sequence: TGTGCCAGTAGTATATGGGACAGAAGCTACAATCAGCCCCAGCATTTT.

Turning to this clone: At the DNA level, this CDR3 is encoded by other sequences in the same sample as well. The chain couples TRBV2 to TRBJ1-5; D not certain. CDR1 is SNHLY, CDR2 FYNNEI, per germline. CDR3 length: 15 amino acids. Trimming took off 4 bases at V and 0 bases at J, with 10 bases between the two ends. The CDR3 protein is CASSGADYSNQPQHF. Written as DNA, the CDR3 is TGTGCCAGCAGTGGGGCAGACTATAGCAATCAGCCCCAGCATTTT. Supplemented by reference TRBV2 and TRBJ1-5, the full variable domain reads EPEVTQTPSHQVTQMGQEVILRCVPISNHLYFYWYRQILGQKVEFLVSFYNNEISEKSEIFDDQFSVERPDGSNFTLKIRSTKLEDSAMYFCASSGADYSNQPQHFGDGTRLSIL.

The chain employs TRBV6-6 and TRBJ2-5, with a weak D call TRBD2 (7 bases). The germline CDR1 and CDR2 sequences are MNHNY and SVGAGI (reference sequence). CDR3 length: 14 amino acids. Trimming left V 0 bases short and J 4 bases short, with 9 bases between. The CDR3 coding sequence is TGTGCCAGCAGTTACTCGGGGGGGCCAGAGACCCAGTACTTC. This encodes CASSYSGGPETQYF.